A selection of T cell receptor beta chains follows, all from one sample in a study of beta chain features in type 1 diabetes. The repertoire was sequenced with immunoSEQ multiplex PCR; TCRdb's copy has only in-frame clones and lacks some. The sample has about 320,000 clones; about 14% are singletons. Material: central memory CD4+ T cells from blood. Receptors originate from a man younger than 40 in good health. CDR3s include the opening cysteine and the closing phenylalanine or tryptophan. Each record gives: D gene, J gene, V gene, clone size, CDR3 length, CDR3 DNA, CDR3 protein. The D gene is left open where the match is weak. The listing skips clone size in some rows; elsewhere it reads once, few, many or a size class.

>.|TRBJ2-3|TRBV5-1|.|12
TGCGCCAGCAGGGATGGGGCGGATACGCAGTATTTT
CASRDGADTQYF
>.|TRBJ2-1|TRBV30|few|15
TGTGCCTGGAATCCGAAAGGGAGCAGAAACAATGAGCAGTTCTTC
CAWNPKGSRNNEQFF
>.|TRBJ2-3|TRBV7-2|few|13
TGTGCCAGCAGCTCAGACAGCACAGATACGCAGTATTTT
CASSSDSTDTQYF
>.|TRBJ1-5|TRBV7-9|.|16
TGTGCCAGCAGCCCGCAGGGTTTTGGGGGCAATCAGCCCCAGCATTTT
CASSPQGFGGNQPQHF
>TRBD1|TRBJ1-6|TRBV7-6|.|13
TGTGCCAGCAGCCGGGACAGGCGTACACCCCTCCACTTT
CASSRDRRTPLHF
>TRBD1|TRBJ2-3|TRBV6-5|few|13
TGTGCCAGCAGTGTACAGGGGACAGATACGCAGTATTTT
CASSVQGTDTQYF
>.|TRBJ1-4|TRBV5-1|few|15
TGCGCCAGCAGGGGAAAGGGGACAACTAATGAAAAACTGTTTTTT
CASRGKGTTNEKLFF
>TRBD2|TRBJ2-5|TRBV7-9|few|16
TGTGCCAGCAGCCCCCGGGTAGAGCGGGGCCAAGAGACCCAGTACTTC
CASSPRVERGQETQYF
>.|TRBJ2-5|TRBV7-2|few|11
TGTGCCAGCAGCTCCTTAGAGACCCAGTACTTC
CASSSLETQYF
>TRBD2|TRBJ2-5|TRBV5-6|.|16
TGTGCCAGCAGCTTGTGGCTAGCGGGGTACCAAGAGACCCAGTACTTC
CASSLWLAGYQETQYF
>TRBD1|TRBJ2-3|TRBV15|few|17
TGTGCCACCAGCATACGAAAGGGGGCTTCTTATCCAGATACGCAGTATTTT
CATSIRKGASYPDTQYF
>.|TRBJ2-2|TRBV9|.|14
TGTGCCAGCAGCGAGTGGTGGGACACCGGGGAGCTGTTTTTT
CASSEWWDTGELFF
>.|TRBJ1-5|TRBV2|.|16
TGTGCCAGCCTGGGCTTTAAGGGAAGCAGCAATCAGCCCCAGCATTTT
CASLGFKGSSNQPQHF
>TRBD1|TRBJ1-1|TRBV13|.|18
TGTGCCAGCAGCTTGCATACAGGGGGAACAGTATTATACACTGAAGCTTTCTTT
CASSLHTGGTVLYTEAFF
>.|TRBJ2-1|TRBV4-1|.|17
TGCGCCAGCAGCCAAGATGGCAGAATCCGCTCCTACAATGAGCAGTTCTTC
CASSQDGRIRSYNEQFF
>TRBD1|TRBJ1-4|TRBV18|few|15
TGTGCCAGCTCACTCACGGGACAGTATAATGAAAAACTGTTTTTT
CASSLTGQYNEKLFF
>.|TRBJ1-4|TRBV7-8|few|16
TGTGCCAGCAGCTTCCTACCGGGACGGATTAATGAAAAACTGTTTTTT
CASSFLPGRINEKLFF
>.|TRBJ1-2|TRBV11-3|few|18
TGTGCCAGCAGCTTAGTACTCGGCGTAATGGGGACTAACTATGGCTACACCTTC
CASSLVLGVMGTNYGYTF
>.|TRBJ1-2|TRBV4-2|.|14
TGTGCCAGCAGCCCCGATTCAGGGAACTATGGCTACACCTTC
CASSPDSGNYGYTF
>.|TRBJ2-2|TRBV7-2|few|17
TGTGCCAGCAGCCAAGACCCGGGGACACGTGGCACCGGGGAGCTGTTTTTT
CASSQDPGTRGTGELFF
>TRBD2|TRBJ2-3|TRBV11-2|.|17
TGTGCCAGCAGCTTAGATCTTCAGCGGGGGCCCACAGATACGCAGTATTTT
CASSLDLQRGPTDTQYF
>TRBD1|TRBJ1-5|TRBV4-1|.|16
TGCGCCAGCAGCCAGATTACAGGGGGGGGCAATCAGCCCCAGCATTTT
CASSQITGGGNQPQHF
>.|TRBJ2-1|TRBV5-4|many|15
TGTGCCAGCAGCTTGGGCGGGATGGCCTACAATGAGCAGTTCTTC
CASSLGGMAYNEQFF
>.|TRBJ1-2|TRBV5-4|.|14
TGTGCCAGCAGCTTGGACAGAAGGATCTATGGCTACACCTTC
CASSLDRRIYGYTF
>.|TRBJ2-3|TRBV5-1|.|15
TGCGCCAGCAGCTTGTCAGGGTTTGAGACAGATACGCAGTATTTT
CASSLSGFETDTQYF
>.|TRBJ2-3|TRBV7-9|.|12
TGTGCCAGCAGCTCCGGCACAGATACGCAGTATTTT
CASSSGTDTQYF
>.|TRBJ2-3|TRBV4-3|few|15
TGCGCCAGCAGCCAAGAGGGGACAATCACAGATACGCAGTATTTT
CASSQEGTITDTQYF
>.|TRBJ1-3|TRBV6-1|.|13
TGTGCCAGCAGTTCGAGGGTGGGAAACACCATATATTTT
CASSSRVGNTIYF
>.|TRBJ2-1|TRBV19|.|14
TGTGCCGGTAGTCTTCGATCAGAACTCAATGAGCAGTTCTTC
CAGSLRSELNEQFF
>.|TRBJ1-2|TRBV4-3|.|12
TGCGCCAGCAGCCAAGATAGGCGGGGCTACACCTTC
CASSQDRRGYTF
>TRBD2|TRBJ2-5|TRBV5-4|few|16
TGTGCCAGCAGCTTTCAGGCTAGCGGGAGAGGAGAGACCCAGTACTTC
CASSFQASGRGETQYF
>TRBD2|TRBJ2-1|TRBV5-4|many|15
TGTGCCAGCAGCTCAGGCCTAGCGGGGTTTGGTGAGCAGTTCTTC
CASSSGLAGFGEQFF
>TRBD2|TRBJ2-3|TRBV7-2|few|15
TGTGCCAGCAGCTTAGTGGGGGGGAGCACAGATACGCAGTATTTT
CASSLVGGSTDTQYF
>TRBD2|TRBJ2-1|TRBV7-2|.|18
TGTGCCAGCAGCTCCCCTAGGACTAGCGGGCACTCCTACAATGAGCAGTTCTTC
CASSSPRTSGHSYNEQFF
>TRBD1|TRBJ1-5|TRBV19|few|16
TGTGCCAGCCAAGGAGGGGGCAGTAATAGCAATCAGCCCCAGCATTTT
CASQGGGSNSNQPQHF
>TRBD1|TRBJ1-3|TRBV2|.|17
TGTGCCAGCAGTGCCACCGGGACAGTTAACTCTGGGAACACCATATATTTT
CASSATGTVNSGNTIYF
>TRBD1|TRBJ2-4|TRBV7-8|few|14
TGTGCCAGCAGCCTTTCGGACAGGGCTAACATTCAGTACTTC
CASSLSDRANIQYF
>.|TRBJ2-2|TRBV5-1|.|15
TGCGCCAGCAGCTTGGAAGCGTTCCACACCGGGGAGCTGTTTTTT
CASSLEAFHTGELFF
>.|TRBJ1-1|TRBV2|.|13
TGTGCCAGCAATAACCCAGGGGTCGCTGAAGCTTTCTTT
CASNNPGVAEAFF
>.|TRBJ1-2|TRBV7-2|.|13
TGTGCCAGCAGCTTAGGACAGTCGTATGGCTACACCTTC
CASSLGQSYGYTF
>.|TRBJ2-1|TRBV7-3|.|14
TGTGCCAGCAGCTTAGGGGGGGCTGCCAATGAGCAGTTCTTC
CASSLGGAANEQFF
>TRBD2|TRBJ2-3|TRBV5-1|.|14
TGCGCCAGCAGGGGTAGCGGGGTCGCAGATACGCAGTATTTT
CASRGSGVADTQYF
>.|TRBJ1-2|TRBV19|.|15
TGTGCCAGTAGTGGACGCGGGGGGCGAGACTATGGCTACACCTTC
CASSGRGGRDYGYTF
>.|TRBJ2-1|TRBV27|once|15
TGTGCCAGCAAAATTGACAGATTGTCGTACAATGAGCAGTTCTTC
CASKIDRLSYNEQFF
>.|TRBJ1-1|TRBV19|many|12
TGTGCCAGTAGTATTTGGGGCGCTGAAGCTTTCTTT
CASSIWGAEAFF
>TRBD1|TRBJ2-5|TRBV6-5|.|12
TGTGCCAGCAGCCAGGGGGCAGAGACCCAGTACTTC
CASSQGAETQYF
>TRBD2|TRBJ2-3|TRBV12-5|many|14
TGTGCTAGTGGAGGGACTAGGCAGGAAGATACGCAGTATTTT
CASGGTRQEDTQYF
>TRBD1|TRBJ2-3|TRBV7-9|.|17
TGTGCCAGCAGCTTCAGCCACCCCGGGACAGGAAAAGATACGCAGTATTTT
CASSFSHPGTGKDTQYF
>TRBD1|TRBJ1-6|TRBV6-1|.|13
TGTGCCAGCAGTGGGACAGGGACCTCACCCCTCCACTTT
CASSGTGTSPLHF
>.|TRBJ2-6|TRBV7-3|few|15
TGTGCCAGCAGCCTAGGGCGGTTGGGGGCCAACGTCCTGACTTTC
CASSLGRLGANVLTF
>.|TRBJ1-2|TRBV28|.|12
TGTGCCAGCAGTCCAGGGAGGGGACATTCCGCCTTC
CASSPGRGHSAF
>.|TRBJ1-1|TRBV7-2|.|15
TGTGCCAGCAGCCAAGGGTTTCCGCCGAACACTGAAGCTTTCTTT
CASSQGFPPNTEAFF
>.|TRBJ2-6|TRBV4-1|few|18
TGCGCCAGCAGCCAAAGCGAATCGGGACTCTCTGGGGCCAACGTCCTGACTTTC
CASSQSESGLSGANVLTF
>.|TRBJ2-1|TRBV7-9|few|13
TGTGCCAGCAGCCCGGGGGCTAGGGGGGAGCAGTTCTTC
CASSPGARGEQFF
>.|TRBJ2-7|TRBV6-1|few|15
TGTGCCATCAGTGACTCTACTAGCAGCTCCTACGAGCAGTACTTC
CAISDSTSSSYEQYF